These 11 T cell receptor beta chains were sequenced from one sample in a study of cytomegalovirus exposure and HLA in healthy donors. The PCR employed 60 Vbeta primers together with 13 Jbeta primers. TCRdb's copy holds only in-frame clones and misses some; the assay was immunoSEQ multiplex PCR. The sample lists roughly 58,000 clones, 83% seen once, with 1.6% in the top ten. The specimen was PBMCs. The receptors here all came from a human donor in good health.

The CDR3 here is CASSLSGRASQYF. The CDR3 DNA is TGTGCCAGCAGTTTGAGCGGGAGGGCCTCGCAGTATTTT. This chain uses TRBV28 with TRBJ2-3; 10 positions match TRBD2. With 3 bases clipped from V and 10 bases from J, the junction kept 4 bases outside the gene matches. In germline, CDR1 is MDHEN, CDR2 SYDVKM. This CDR3 spans 13 amino acids.

The rearrangement joins TRBV5-1 to TRBJ1-3, with D uncertain. The germline CDR1 and CDR2 sequences are SGHRS and YFSETQ. The CDR3 runs 16 residues. V lost 0 bases and J 3 bases, leaving 13 bases between the germline ends. The CDR3 bases are TGCGCCAGCAGCTTGGTCCCCGTGGCGGTTGGAAACACCATATATTTT. Protein: CASSLVPVAVGNTIYF.

The chain is built from TRBV7-3 and TRBJ2-5; the D gene is possibly TRBD2 (5 bases). The CDR3 is 15 amino acids. The V gene lost 0 bases and the J gene lost 2 bases, with 10 bases spanning the gap. CDR1 and CDR2 from the germline V gene are SGHTA and FQGTGA. CDR3 residues: CASSLTGSGQETQYF. In nucleotides, the CDR3 is TGTGCCAGCAGCTTAACGGGCAGCGGTCAAGAGACCCAGTACTTC.

This rearrangement joins TRBV11-2 to TRBJ1-6; D might be TRBD1 (5 bases). The germline V gene encodes CDR1 SGHAT and CDR2 FQNNGV. The V gene lost 1 base and the J gene lost 6 bases, with 16 bases spanning the gap. The CDR3 is 17 amino acids. DNA of the CDR3: TGTGCCAGCAGCTTAGTGGTCGGCGGGGGAGTTAATTCACCCCTCCACTTT. Encoded protein: CASSLVVGGGVNSPLHF. Looking up the rest from reference TRBV11-2 and TRBJ1-6 gives the full variable domain: EAGVAQSPRYKIIEKRQSVAFWCNPISGHATLYWYQQILGQGPKLLIQFQNNGVVDDSQLPKDRFSAERLKGVDSTLKIQPAKLEDSAVYLCASSLVVGGGVNSPLHFGNGTRLTVT.

This sequence joins TRBV18 and TRBJ1-1; maybe TRBD1 (5 bases). Germline CDR1 KGHSH, CDR2 LQKENI. The CDR3 spans 13 residues. The V end lost 7 bases, the J end lost 6 bases, and 15 bases lay between the germline ends. The CDR3 DNA follows: TGTGCCAGCTGTCTACAGGAGAGTTCTGAAGCTTTCTTT. The encoded protein is CASCLQESSEAFF.

V and J are TRBV10-2 and TRBJ2-1, with TRBD2 as a possible D gene (6 bases). Trimming shortened V by 6 bases and J by 5 bases, and 14 bases separated the two germline ends. The CDR3 runs 14 residues. CDR1 and CDR2 (germline): WSHSY, SAAADI. The CDR3: CASSKPGLHNEQFF. DNA of the CDR3: TGCGCCAGCAGCAAGCCGGGACTCCACAATGAGCAGTTCTTC.

The V and J genes are TRBV27 and TRBJ2-7, with D tentatively TRBD2 (6 bases). Trimming took off 5 bases at V and 3 bases at J, with 20 bases between the two ends. The germline V gene has CDR1 MNHEY and CDR2 SMNVEV (reference sequence). There are 16 residues in the CDR3. As DNA, the CDR3 is TGTGCCAGCAGTCCTCATGGGGAGGTATTGCTCTACGAGCAGTACTTC. Encoded protein: CASSPHGEVLLYEQYF.

The V and J genes are TRBV11-2 and TRBJ1-6; D unclear. Germline CDR1 reads SGHAT; CDR2 reads FQNNGV. The CDR3 totals 14 residues. The V and J ends lost 2 bases and 10 bases respectively, with 12 bases between them. CDR3 DNA: TGTGCCAGCAGCTTATCGGAGATTCTGTCACCCCTCCACTTT. Translating it yields CASSLSEILSPLHF.

This chain links TRBV9 with TRBJ2-1, with a possible D match to TRBD2 (7 bases). V was cut by 2 bases and J by 0 bases, with 24 bases left in between. This CDR3 has 20 residues. Germline V CDR1 and CDR2: SGDLS, YYNGEE. CDR3 protein: CASSVSGGKFWESSYNEQFF. CDR3 bases: TGTGCCAGCAGCGTGTCGGGGGGCAAATTTTGGGAAAGCTCCTACAATGAGCAGTTCTTC.

The chain links TRBV19 to TRBJ2-7; D is possibly TRBD1 (5 bases). This CDR3 region has 16 residues. The germline V gene encodes CDR1 LNHDA and CDR2 SQIVND (reference sequence). Trimming pared 5 bases from V and 0 bases from J, leaving 17 bases between. CDR3 nucleotide sequence: TGTGCCAGTAGTGCCCGGACACAACACCACTCCTACGAGCAGTACTTC. Its translation: CASSARTQHHSYEQYF.

The chain is built from TRBV6-5 and TRBJ2-1, with 9 bases fitting TRBD2. V lost 4 bases and J lost 10; bases outside the gene matches: 11. The V gene's germline CDR1 is MNHEY and CDR2 SVGAGI. This CDR3 is 15 amino acids long. The CDR3 protein is CASSFHSGGTPEQFF. CDR3 DNA: TGTGCCAGCAGTTTTCATAGCGGGGGAACCCCCGAGCAGTTCTTC.